This T cell receptor beta chain originates from a study of regulatory T cells in long-lasting Graves disease. Findings and limits, study-wide: It was in persistent disease that TRBV28, TRBJ1-2 and TRBJ2-5 were favored. Persistent patients shared more public clonotypes (under 3,000) than newly diagnosed patients (around 1,000).

Indicated time point: newly diagnosed GD, antithyroid drugs for less than 3 months. RNA from PBMCs was the source of the TCR library. Only a few counts were recorded for this clonotype. The target antigen is unknown. Germline V gene data show CDR1 as KGHDR and CDR2 as SFDVKD. CDR3 length: 16 amino acids. V shed 1 base, J shed 2 bases, and the junction held 2 bases outside the gene matches. CDR3-region Arm-PCR and iRepertoire HTBI primers produced the TCR beta libraries. TCRdb fed the multiplex PCR reads into MiXCR, producing one record per CDR3 protein. Among over 400,000 distinct CDR3 sequences listed, less than 15% were seen once. This same sample was also taken into another study, of T cells in Graves' hyperthyroidism and ophthalmopathy. From that report: During a first-round RT-PCR of the TCR CDR3, the HTBI primer set was used.

The specimen was peripheral blood mononuclear cells (PBMCs), collected at new diagnosis, from a patient treated with antithyroid drugs. This rearrangement joins TRBV24-1 to TRBJ2-1; 9 nucleotides align to TRBD2. The sequence was collected from a woman aged 45 to 65 with Graves disease. CDR3 residues: CATSDFGGRAYNEQFF. The CDR3 nucleotides are TGTGCCACCAGTGATTTTGGCGGGAGGGCCTACAATGAGCAGTTCTTC.